These 24 T cell receptor beta chains originate from one sample sequenced in a study of blood T cell repertoires in COVID-19. Profiling relied on immunoSEQ multiplex PCR, and the TCRdb table lists in-frame clones only, not all of them. This table holds under 60,000 clones, 90% to 95% found once. The specimen sequenced was peripheral blood. Receptors were obtained from a middle-aged man with acute or convalescent COVID-19.

This chain joins TRBV11-3 and TRBJ2-7, with a possible D match to TRBD2 (6 bases). The V and J ends lost 4 bases and 2 bases respectively, with 12 bases between them. Germline lookup yields CDR1 SGHNT and CDR2 YENEEA. CDR3 length: 14 residues. CDR3 in DNA: TGTGCCAGCAGCTCATTGGGCGGGGCCTACGAGCAGTACTTC. Protein sequence: CASSSLGGAYEQYF.

The chain carries TRBV27 and TRBJ1-1; TRBD1 agrees at 8 bases. J lost 4 bases, V lost 5 bases, and 6 bases had no gene match. Germline-derived CDR1 and CDR2 are MNHEY and SMNVEV (reference sequence). The CDR3 has 14 residues. CDR3 coding DNA: TGTGCCAGCAGTGACAGGGGAGGTGGCACTGAAGCTTTCTTT. It encodes CASSDRGGGTEAFF.

The genes are TRBV29-1 and TRBJ2-7; 9 bases match TRBD1. This CDR3 has 14 residues. Germline V CDR1 and CDR2: SQVTM, ANQGSEA. V dropped 6 bases and J dropped 2; count of bases not matched to a gene: 8. The CDR3 nucleotides read TGCAGCGTCTCTGGGACAGGGCAGCCCTACGAGCAGTACTTC. Protein sequence: CSVSGTGQPYEQYF.

This chain's CDR3 is CASSPRQGALPGNTIYF. CDR3 DNA sequence: TGCGCCAGCAGCCCACGACAGGGAGCCCTTCCTGGAAACACCATATATTTT. The chain carries TRBV5-1 and TRBJ1-3; 7 bases map to TRBD1. This CDR3 has 17 residues. Germline trimming cut 4 bases from V and 2 bases from J; bases unmatched to any gene: 12. Germline values: CDR1 SGHRS, CDR2 YFSETQ.

This chain links TRBV5-6 with TRBJ2-3, with D maybe TRBD2 (6 bases). The CDR3 loop spans 13 amino acids. V was pared by 7 bases and J by 9 bases, with 18 bases between. The V gene's germline CDR1 is SGHDT and CDR2 YYEEEE. The CDR3 loop is CASAQMGGITQYF. The CDR3 DNA follows: TGTGCCAGCGCACAAATGGGCGGGATCACGCAGTATTTT.

V gene TRBV2 combines with J gene TRBJ2-3; TRBD1 aligns across 7 bases. Germline V lookup: CDR1 SNHLY, CDR2 FYNNEI. The CDR3 is made up of 16 amino acids. The J segment lost 6 bases and the V segment lost 1 base, leaving 10 bases of the junction unmatched. CDR3 nucleotide sequence: TGTGCCAGCAGTGAAGATGTGACAGGGTCATTCGATACGCAGTATTTT. The encoded protein is CASSEDVTGSFDTQYF.

V and J are TRBV7-9 and TRBJ2-5; D might be TRBD2 (6 bases). The CDR3 extends over 13 amino acids. Germline CDR1 reads SEHNR; CDR2 reads FQNEAQ (reference sequence). V was cut by 5 bases and J by 6 bases, with 13 bases left in between. In DNA form, the CDR3 reads TGTGCCAGCAGCCCGGGACTTGGAAAGACCCAGTACTTC. This encodes CASSPGLGKTQYF.

The chain employs TRBV18 and TRBJ2-7; 7 bases line up with TRBD1. This CDR3 is built from 13 residues. With 4 bases clipped from V and 5 bases from J, the junction kept 5 bases outside the gene matches. The germline CDR1 and CDR2 sequences are KGHSH and LQKENI. This CDR3 reads CASSLQGSHEQYF. The DNA for the CDR3 is TGTGCCAGCTCACTACAGGGGTCCCACGAGCAGTACTTC.

This clone was seen a single time. The J gene is TRBJ1-1, the V gene TRBV15; TRBD1 might be the D (6 bases). CDR1 and CDR2 from the germline V gene are LNHNV and YYDKDF (reference sequence). Trimming pared 0 bases from V and 2 bases from J, leaving 19 bases between. The CDR3 is 18 amino acids. The chain's CDR3 is CATSRDMMRGGTNTEAFF. In nucleotides, the CDR3 is TGTGCCACCAGCAGAGATATGATGAGGGGGGGTACTAACACTGAAGCTTTCTTT. The entire variable domain, with the rest obtained from reference TRBV15 and TRBJ1-1, is as follows: DAMVIQNPRYQVTQFGKPVTLSCSQTLNHNVMYWYQQKSSQAPKLLFHYYDKDFNNEADTPDNFQSRRPNTSFCFLDIRSPGLGDTAMYLCATSRDMMRGGTNTEAFFGQGTRLTVV.

The rearrangement links TRBV24-1 to TRBJ2-2; 8 nucleotides agree with TRBD1. CDR1 and CDR2 from the germline V gene are KGHDR and SFDVKD. V trimming: 6 bases; J trimming: 0 bases; junction bases outside the gene matches: 11. The CDR3 loop spans 18 amino acids. The CDR3 region is CATSPSRTGLTNTGELFF. The DNA of the CDR3 is TGTGCCACCAGTCCCTCGAGGACAGGGCTTACGAACACCGGGGAGCTGTTTTTT.

In its sample, this clone was seen once. Here the CDR3 reads CASSYSDSPRRGGYTF. Written as DNA, the CDR3 is TGTGCCAGCAGTTACTCCGACTCCCCAAGAAGAGGTGGCTACACCTTC. The J gene is TRBJ1-2, the V gene TRBV6-5; no clear D. Trimming cost V 0 bases and J 7 bases, with 18 bases left between them. The CDR3 has 16 amino acids. In germline, CDR1 is MNHEY, CDR2 SVGAGI.

The J gene is TRBJ1-4, the V gene TRBV7-2; 7 bases are shared with TRBD1. The CDR3 has 16 amino acids. After removal of 2 bases from V and 7 bases from J, the junction contained 10 bases not matched to a gene. The germline gives CDR1 SGHTA, CDR2 FQGNSA. The CDR3 nucleotides read TGTGCCAGCAGCTTAATGGCAAGGACAGGCAGTGAAAAACTGTTTTTT. Its protein is CASSLMARTGSEKLFF.

The V gene is TRBV12-5, the J gene TRBJ2-3; 7 nucleotides align to TRBD2. The CDR3 contains 16 residues. The germline V gene has CDR1 LGHNT and CDR2 FRNRAP. Unmatched junction bases numbered 3, after V lost 0 bases and J lost 0 bases. CDR3 bases: TGTGCTAGTGGTTTGGTACTAGCGAGGAGCACAGATACGCAGTATTTT. It is translated as CASGLVLARSTDTQYF.

The J gene is TRBJ2-7, the V gene TRBV5-6, with TRBD1 identical over 11 bases. The J segment lost 3 bases and the V segment lost 4 bases, leaving 9 bases of the junction unmatched. Germline CDR1 is SGHDT and CDR2 is YYEEEE. This CDR3 comprises 16 residues. In nucleotides, the CDR3 is TGTGCCAGCAGCGGGGATTGGACAGGGGGCGTCTACGAGCAGTACTTC. As protein: CASSGDWTGGVYEQYF. The full variable domain, completed using reference TRBV5-6 and TRBJ2-7, is DAGVTQSPTHLIKTRGQQVTLRCSPKSGHDTVSWYQQALGQGPQFIFQYYEEEERQRGNFPDRFSGHQFPNYSSELNVNALLLGDSALYLCASSGDWTGGVYEQYFGPGTRLTVT.

This chain connects TRBV2 to TRBJ2-2; unclear D gene. The CDR3 contains 14 residues. The V end was cut by 6 bases, the J end by 0 bases, with 8 bases between. Germline lookup yields CDR1 SNHLY and CDR2 FYNNEI. CDR3 nucleotide sequence: TGTGCCAGCAGAACAGACGCGAACACCGGGGAGCTGTTTTTT. Its translation: CASRTDANTGELFF.

The J gene is TRBJ1-2, the V gene TRBV12-3 or TRBV12-4; D not certain. This CDR3 is 12 amino acids long. V was shortened by 4 bases and J by 5 bases, with 8 bases between the two germline ends. The CDR3 here is CASSSDGYGYTF. In DNA, the CDR3 is TGTGCCAGCAGTTCCGACGGGTATGGCTACACCTTC.

The V call is TRBV7-8, the J call TRBJ2-3, with a possible D match to TRBD2 (7 bases). The CDR3 runs to 14 residues. The germline V gene has CDR1 SGHVS and CDR2 FQNEAQ. V was trimmed by 4 bases and J by 4 bases, leaving 12 bases between them. The CDR3 spells CASSWQGRADTQYF. The CDR3 DNA reads TGTGCCAGCAGCTGGCAGGGGAGGGCAGATACGCAGTATTTT.

The CDR3 DNA reads as TGTGCCAGCAGCCCGGACAGGGGCTATGGCTACACCTTC. It yields the protein CASSPDRGYGYTF. This rearrangement joins TRBV7-2 to TRBJ1-2; TRBD1 aligns across 9 bases. The V segment lost 5 bases and the J segment 4 bases; nucleotides outside the gene matches: 2. CDR1 and CDR2 from the germline V gene are SGHTA and FQGNSA. CDR3 length equals 13 residues.

The rearrangement joins TRBV19 to TRBJ2-2; the D gene is possibly TRBD2 (7 bases). Germline loops: CDR1 LNHDA, CDR2 SQIVND (reference sequence). The CDR3 sequence is 14 residues long. V lost 10 bases and J 6 bases, leaving 18 bases between the germline ends. This CDR3 reads CATSWGGAAGELFF. In nucleotides, the CDR3 is TGTGCCACCTCCTGGGGGGGCGCGGCCGGGGAGCTGTTTTTT.

This clone was detected only once. The chain uses TRBV5-1 and TRBJ2-7; TRBD1 matches at 11 bases. Unmatched junction bases numbered 12, after V lost 4 bases and J lost 12 bases. Germline CDR1 is SGHRS and CDR2 is YFSETQ. The length of the CDR3 is 14 residues. For the CDR3, the DNA is TGCGCCAGCAGCACCCGGACAGGGGGCACCGAGTTGTACTTC. Its protein is CASSTRTGGTELYF.

This clone was recorded only once. This sequence joins TRBV4-1 and TRBJ2-4, with 7 bases aligning to TRBD2. Unmatched junction bases numbered 2, after V lost 0 bases and J lost 6 bases. CDR1 is MGHRA, CDR2 YSYEKL, per germline. The CDR3 length is 14 residues. The CDR3 region has the DNA TGCGCCAGCAGCCAAGACCCTAGCGGAAACATTCAGTACTTC. Amino acids: CASSQDPSGNIQYF.

This clone was seen more than once but under ten times. J is TRBJ1-2 and V is TRBV7-2; 7 positions agree with TRBD1. CDR1 and CDR2 from the germline V gene are SGHTA and FQGNSA. After removal of 2 bases from V and 6 bases from J, the junction contained 12 bases not matched to a gene. The length of the CDR3 is 16 residues. This CDR3 reads CASSLRTGVEVDGYTF. The CDR3 DNA follows: TGTGCCAGCAGCTTACGAACAGGGGTCGAAGTAGATGGCTACACCTTC.

V usage is TRBV6-2 or TRBV6-3 and J usage is TRBJ2-5; TRBD1 matches 8 bases. The V gene end was trimmed by 2 bases and the J gene end by 4 bases; junction bases not matched to a gene: 6. Per germline, CDR1 MNHEY and CDR2 SVGEGT. This CDR3 region has 15 residues. The CDR3 DNA sequence: TGTGCCAGCAGTTACCCCAGGGGGCTGGGAGAGACCCAGTACTTC. This encodes CASSYPRGLGETQYF.

The table lists this clone with a count of one. DNA for the CDR3: TGTGCCAGCAGTTCCCATAGCGGGGCCCCCTACGAGCAGTACTTC. Translation: CASSSHSGAPYEQYF. V gene TRBV6-2 or TRBV6-3 combines with J gene TRBJ2-7, with 8 bases that match TRBD2. The CDR3 runs to 15 residues. Germline V gene sequence: CDR1 MNHEY, CDR2 SVGEGT. V shed 4 bases and J 2 bases; nucleotides not matched to a gene: 7.